A selection of T cell receptor beta chains follows, all from one sample in a study of CD4 T cells in relation to SARS-CoV-2 and coronaviruses. Sequencing used immunoSEQ multiplex PCR; TCRdb keeps in-frame clones, though not all of them. The sample includes tens of thousands of clones, 77% of them seen just once. No antigen has been identified for these receptors. Sequenced sample: memory CD4+ T cells from PBMCs, cultured in vitro. The receptors shown here come from an adult with COVID-19. The CDR3 runs from the conserved cysteine through the conserved F or W. The D gene is left open where the match is weak. Clone size is shown for a subset of rows, as once, few, many or a class of expanded clone.

d_gene	v_gene	j_gene	abundance	CDR3aa
NA	TRBV21-1	TRBJ1-1	NA	CASSKRALTEAFF
NA	TRBV5-1	TRBJ2-1	NA	CASSAGTIIRRSSYNEQFF
NA	TRBV11-2	TRBJ2-5	NA	CASSLGLTQETQYF
NA	TRBV7-2	TRBJ2-1	NA	CASSLGLQNNEQFF
TRBD2	TRBV14	TRBJ2-5	NA	CASSQGSAGGETQYF
NA	TRBV19	TRBJ1-4	NA	CASSNRGRGNEKLFF
TRBD1	TRBV4-2	TRBJ1-5	NA	CASSQGVGDRANQPQHF
NA	TRBV7-2	TRBJ1-5	NA	CASSFKADQPQHF
TRBD2	TRBV27	TRBJ2-1	NA	CASSLRTSGYVNEQFF
NA	TRBV11-2	TRBJ2-5	NA	CASSRASVETQYF
NA	TRBV19	TRBJ1-6	NA	CASSARARRNSPLHF
TRBD2	TRBV3-1/TRBV3-2	TRBJ2-3	NA	CASSQGALAGGPRDTQYF
TRBD2	TRBV10-1	TRBJ2-1	NA	CASSESTSGSDEQFF
NA	TRBV5-4	TRBJ2-3	NA	CASSLAQGDTQYF
TRBD2	TRBV24-1	TRBJ2-1	NA	CATSEVAGGPYNEQFF
NA	TRBV19	TRBJ1-5	NA	CASSEVDGAQHF
TRBD1	TRBV7-8	TRBJ1-4	NA	CASSLGQGNEKLFF
NA	TRBV7-2	TRBJ2-5	once	CASSRSRLQETQYF
NA	TRBV5-1	TRBJ2-1	NA	CASSLIGTSPRGSYNEQFF
TRBD2	TRBV18	TRBJ2-2	NA	CASSRSGIVSNTGELFF
NA	TRBV15	TRBJ2-3	NA	CATSRVGRRGTDTQYF
TRBD1	TRBV9	TRBJ2-7	NA	CASNNPGQGISSYEQYF
TRBD2	TRBV4-1	TRBJ2-1	NA	CASRLTSGDYNEQFF
NA	TRBV5-4	TRBJ1-3	NA	CASSTLTGNTIYF
TRBD1	TRBV5-4	TRBJ1-4	few	CASSLDRGVGEKLFF
NA	TRBV4-3	TRBJ2-4	NA	CASSQVGSWSAKNIQYF
TRBD1	TRBV7-9	TRBJ2-4	NA	CASSSRQGLAKNIQYF
NA	TRBV7-9	TRBJ1-2	NA	CASTWGRGANYGYTF
TRBD1	TRBV3-1/TRBV3-2	TRBJ2-7	NA	CASSQRGQGANEQYF
NA	TRBV5-1	TRBJ2-1	NA	CASSLAAASEQFF
NA	TRBV30	TRBJ1-1	NA	CAWSVMGGRLTEAFF
NA	TRBV5-8	TRBJ2-1	NA	CASSPDLGHYNEQFF
NA	TRBV6-5	TRBJ2-3	few	CASSSTTDTQYF
NA	TRBV6-5	TRBJ1-2	few	CASSPAVSNYGYTF
NA	TRBV28	TRBJ2-2	NA	CASSQGLNTGELFF
NA	TRBV7-9	TRBJ1-4	few	CASSLSVDEKLFF
TRBD1	TRBV7-3	TRBJ2-3	NA	CASSARRGQADTQYF
NA	TRBV5-5	TRBJ2-7	NA	CASSFQDTSYEQYF
NA	TRBV28	TRBJ2-3	once	CASSSSGRETDTQYF
NA	TRBV7-9	TRBJ2-5	NA	CASSYSLETQYF
NA	TRBV29-1	TRBJ1-4	NA	CSVVREEKLFF
NA	TRBV5-1	TRBJ1-4	few	CASSLAPGSEKLFF
TRBD1	TRBV6-5	TRBJ1-3	NA	CASSYAGQGFGNTIYF
TRBD1	TRBV5-1	TRBJ1-1	NA	CASSPGTVDGVNTEAFF
NA	TRBV28	TRBJ2-2	NA	CASSLLETGELFF
TRBD1	TRBV18	TRBJ1-3	NA	CASSPRGQGIPGNTIYF
NA	TRBV29-1	TRBJ1-1	NA	CSLMRVNTEAFF
TRBD2	TRBV3-1/TRBV3-2	TRBJ2-7	NA	CASSRDYTREQYF
TRBD2	TRBV29-1	TRBJ2-5	NA	CSVEGGFRETQYF
NA	TRBV27	TRBJ1-3	NA	CASSWTAGNTIYF
NA	TRBV2	TRBJ1-1	NA	CASRGQMNTEAFF
NA	TRBV20-1	TRBJ2-7	NA	CSASSARFPYEQYF
TRBD1	TRBV6-1	TRBJ2-4	NA	CASSESRTGGFIQYF